Sequencing of this T cell receptor beta chain was carried out in a study of T-cell memory formation after mild COVID-19. Study context: In these data, TCR clusters were largely donor specific. Findings of the study overall: A second wave expanding day 15 to 37 was CD4+-biased; contracting clones were balanced. The main location of contracting CD4+ clones was CM and EM, and that of contracting CD8+ clones was EMRA.

The authors produced TCR alpha and TCR beta cDNA libraries with sample barcodes and UMIs by 5'RACE using constant-segment primers. One entry per CDR3 protein results from TCRdb running MiXCR on the 5' RACE reads. The sample includes about 110,000 distinct CDR3 sequences, 15% to 20% of them seen just once. In the case of this clonotype: What it recognizes is unknown.

The sequenced sample consisted of PBMCs or a T cell subset sorted from them (not recorded which). This receptor was obtained from a man aged 18 to 30 who had mild COVID-19 (a few samples of this study predate the infection). Cell type and time point are not known.

The CDR3 DNA reads TGTGCCAGCAGCCCCCGAGTTAGAGAGCCCCAGCATTTT. This sequence encodes CASSPRVREPQHF. The chain is built from TRBV7-2 and TRBJ1-5; D is uncertain. This CDR3 contains 13 residues. The ends were cut back, 5 bases at V and 8 bases at J, with 13 bases in the middle. The germline V gene encodes CDR1 SGHTA and CDR2 FQGNSA.